This is a list of T cell receptor beta chains from one sample in a study of ipilimumab plus nivolumab after autologous stem cell transplantation. Generated by immunoSEQ multiplex PCR, the TCRdb table keeps only in-frame clones and is missing some. The sample has approximately 15,000 clones; roughly 74% are singletons. The input for sequencing was PBMCs, taken in a trial of ipilimumab plus nivolumab as post-transplant consolidation. The source of these receptors is a male donor with primary mediastinal lymphoma. CDR3s include the opening cysteine and the closing phenylalanine or tryptophan. The order of the fields is V gene, clone size, J gene, D gene, CDR3 protein, CDR3 DNA. D genes are given only for firm matches. Rows may omit the clone size; those that give it use once, few, many or a size class.

V gene: TRBV2; clone size: -; J gene: TRBJ2-7; D gene: TRBD1; CDR3 protein: CASSERTGGRLVQYF; CDR3 DNA: TGTGCCAGCAGTGAGAGGACAGGGGGCCGGCTGGTGCAGTACTTC
V gene: TRBV25-1; clone size: -; J gene: TRBJ1-1; D gene: TRBD1; CDR3 protein: CASSELPGQFTNTEAFF; CDR3 DNA: TGTGCCAGCAGTGAATTACCGGGACAGTTCACGAACACTGAAGCTTTCTTT
V gene: TRBV2; clone size: once; J gene: TRBJ2-7; D gene: TRBD1; CDR3 protein: CASRRTGLNEQYF; CDR3 DNA: TGTGCCAGCAGACGGACAGGGCTTAACGAGCAGTACTTC
V gene: TRBV18; clone size: -; J gene: TRBJ2-3; D gene: TRBD2; CDR3 protein: CASSPSGGLASTDTQYF; CDR3 DNA: TGTGCCAGCTCACCATCCGGGGGACTAGCAAGTACAGATACGCAGTATTTT
V gene: TRBV18; clone size: few; J gene: TRBJ2-7; D gene: -; CDR3 protein: CASSPRAGYGQYF; CDR3 DNA: TGTGCCAGCTCACCGCGGGCAGGGTACGGGCAGTACTTC
V gene: TRBV4-1; clone size: -; J gene: TRBJ1-1; D gene: -; CDR3 protein: CASSQDGRGNTEAFF; CDR3 DNA: TGCGCCAGCAGCCAAGATGGACGGGGGAACACTGAAGCTTTCTTT
V gene: TRBV5-1; clone size: -; J gene: TRBJ2-7; D gene: TRBD2; CDR3 protein: CASSLTSGRLSSYEQYF; CDR3 DNA: TGCGCCAGCAGCTTGACTAGCGGGCGACTTAGCTCCTACGAGCAGTACTTC
V gene: TRBV7-3; clone size: -; J gene: TRBJ2-7; D gene: TRBD2; CDR3 protein: CASSLLGGLSGSIYEQYF; CDR3 DNA: TGTGCCAGCAGCCTTTTGGGGGGGCTAAGCGGGAGTATCTACGAGCAGTACTTC
V gene: TRBV6-5; clone size: few; J gene: TRBJ1-1; D gene: -; CDR3 protein: CASNPAMNTEAFF; CDR3 DNA: TGTGCCAGCAACCCAGCGATGAACACTGAAGCTTTCTTT
V gene: TRBV18; clone size: -; J gene: TRBJ1-1; D gene: -; CDR3 protein: CASSPSRVTEAFF; CDR3 DNA: TGTGCCAGCTCACCCTCCAGGGTGACTGAAGCTTTCTTT
V gene: TRBV28; clone size: -; J gene: TRBJ1-4; D gene: TRBD1; CDR3 protein: CASSQTGSTNEKLFF; CDR3 DNA: TGTGCCAGCAGCCAGACAGGGTCAACTAATGAAAAACTGTTTTTT
V gene: TRBV2; clone size: -; J gene: TRBJ1-3; D gene: -; CDR3 protein: CASNASPGIGNTIYF; CDR3 DNA: TGTGCCAGCAACGCCTCCCCGGGGATTGGAAACACCATATATTTT
V gene: TRBV7-2; clone size: medium-sized; J gene: TRBJ2-3; D gene: -; CDR3 protein: CASSPTGDTQYF; CDR3 DNA: TGTGCCAGCAGCCCCACAGGAGATACGCAGTATTTT
V gene: TRBV6-1; clone size: -; J gene: TRBJ1-2; D gene: -; CDR3 protein: CASSEAGRDYGYTF; CDR3 DNA: TGTGCCAGCAGTGAAGCGGGAAGGGACTATGGCTACACCTTC
V gene: TRBV6-5; clone size: -; J gene: TRBJ1-1; D gene: TRBD1; CDR3 protein: CASRLKTGLGEAFF; CDR3 DNA: TGTGCCAGCAGACTAAAGACAGGGCTCGGTGAAGCTTTCTTT
V gene: TRBV4-1; clone size: once; J gene: TRBJ2-7; D gene: -; CDR3 protein: CASSQVAYEQYF; CDR3 DNA: TGCGCCAGCAGCCAAGTGGCCTACGAGCAGTACTTC
V gene: TRBV6-5; clone size: -; J gene: TRBJ1-3; D gene: -; CDR3 protein: CASSYRPTSGNTIYF; CDR3 DNA: TGTGCCAGCAGTTACCGCCCGACCTCTGGAAACACCATATATTTT
V gene: TRBV14; clone size: -; J gene: TRBJ2-5; D gene: TRBD2; CDR3 protein: CASSQGRLAVHETQYF; CDR3 DNA: TGTGCCAGCAGCCAAGGCCGGCTAGCGGTACACGAGACCCAGTACTTC
V gene: TRBV10-3; clone size: -; J gene: TRBJ1-1; D gene: -; CDR3 protein: CATHAGPNTEAFF; CDR3 DNA: TGTGCCACCCACGCGGGACCGAACACTGAAGCTTTCTTT
V gene: TRBV21-1; clone size: few; J gene: TRBJ2-7; D gene: -; CDR3 protein: CASKRTGTDYEQYF; CDR3 DNA: TGTGCCAGCAAGAGAACCGGGACAGACTACGAGCAGTACTTC
V gene: TRBV19; clone size: -; J gene: TRBJ2-6; D gene: -; CDR3 protein: CASSIFPKKTPGANVLTF; CDR3 DNA: TGTGCCAGTAGTATTTTCCCCAAGAAAACTCCTGGGGCCAACGTCCTGACTTTC
V gene: TRBV7-6; clone size: -; J gene: TRBJ1-1; D gene: -; CDR3 protein: CASSPLGNTEAFF; CDR3 DNA: TGTGCCAGCAGTCCACTGGGGAACACTGAAGCTTTCTTT
V gene: TRBV28; clone size: -; J gene: TRBJ2-7; D gene: -; CDR3 protein: CASSLNSFPKLGEQYF; CDR3 DNA: TGTGCCAGCAGTTTAAATAGCTTCCCCAAGCTGGGTGAGCAGTACTTC
V gene: TRBV9; clone size: once; J gene: TRBJ2-4; D gene: -; CDR3 protein: CASSVGPTGPIQYF; CDR3 DNA: TGTGCCAGCAGCGTAGGTCCGACCGGGCCCATTCAGTACTTC
V gene: TRBV4-2; clone size: -; J gene: TRBJ2-4; D gene: -; CDR3 protein: CASSQWRLGGGLDTRAKNIQYF; CDR3 DNA: TGTGCCAGCAGCCAATGGCGCTTGGGAGGGGGTCTTGATACGAGGGCCAAAAACATTCAGTACTTC
V gene: TRBV7-2; clone size: -; J gene: TRBJ1-6; D gene: TRBD1; CDR3 protein: CASSLGTAVSYNSPLHF; CDR3 DNA: TGTGCCAGCAGCCTCGGGACAGCAGTCTCCTATAATTCACCCCTCCACTTT
V gene: TRBV27; clone size: once; J gene: TRBJ1-1; D gene: -; CDR3 protein: CASSVLLGGEAFF; CDR3 DNA: TGTGCCAGCAGTGTTCTTCTTGGGGGTGAAGCTTTCTTT
V gene: TRBV6-1; clone size: few; J gene: TRBJ1-4; D gene: -; CDR3 protein: CASSETGAWNEKLFF; CDR3 DNA: TGTGCCAGCAGTGAAACCGGGGCCTGGAATGAAAAACTGTTTTTT
V gene: TRBV9; clone size: -; J gene: TRBJ1-1; D gene: -; CDR3 protein: CASSGVRGAAAFF; CDR3 DNA: TGTGCCAGCAGCGGGGTCCGGGGGGCCGCGGCTTTCTTT
V gene: TRBV19; clone size: -; J gene: TRBJ2-7; D gene: -; CDR3 protein: CASRGARAVYF; CDR3 DNA: TGTGCCAGTAGGGGGGCTAGAGCCGTGTACTTC
V gene: TRBV6-5; clone size: -; J gene: TRBJ1-5; D gene: -; CDR3 protein: CASREVGNQPQHF; CDR3 DNA: TGTGCCAGCAGAGAGGTAGGCAATCAGCCCCAGCATTTT
V gene: TRBV7-3; clone size: -; J gene: TRBJ2-1; D gene: -; CDR3 protein: CASSPQGSSRNEQFF; CDR3 DNA: TGTGCCAGCAGCCCTCAGGGGTCTAGCAGGAATGAGCAGTTCTTC
V gene: TRBV29-1; clone size: once; J gene: TRBJ2-5; D gene: -; CDR3 protein: CSVEDVAGETQYF; CDR3 DNA: TGCAGCGTTGAAGATGTAGCAGGGGAGACCCAGTACTTC
V gene: TRBV6-5; clone size: once; J gene: TRBJ1-6; D gene: -; CDR3 protein: CASSEVDSYSPLHF; CDR3 DNA: TGTGCCAGCAGTGAAGTGGACAGTTATTCACCCCTCCACTTT
V gene: TRBV7-9; clone size: few; J gene: TRBJ2-5; D gene: TRBD2; CDR3 protein: CASSLGTSGGETQYF; CDR3 DNA: TGTGCCAGCAGCTTAGGGACTAGCGGGGGAGAGACCCAGTACTTC
V gene: TRBV28; clone size: once; J gene: TRBJ1-5; D gene: -; CDR3 protein: CASKVGVNQPQHF; CDR3 DNA: TGTGCCAGCAAAGTAGGGGTCAATCAGCCCCAGCATTTT
V gene: TRBV5-1; clone size: few; J gene: TRBJ2-2; D gene: -; CDR3 protein: CASSFPGELFF; CDR3 DNA: TGCGCCAGCAGCTTTCCTGGGGAGCTGTTTTTT
V gene: TRBV28; clone size: -; J gene: TRBJ2-2; D gene: TRBD2; CDR3 protein: CASRPREGRTGELFF; CDR3 DNA: TGTGCCAGCAGGCCGCGGGAGGGAAGGACCGGGGAGCTGTTTTTT
V gene: TRBV7-9; clone size: -; J gene: TRBJ2-7; D gene: TRBD2; CDR3 protein: CASAGGKNEQYF; CDR3 DNA: TGTGCCAGCGCGGGAGGAAAGAACGAGCAGTACTTC